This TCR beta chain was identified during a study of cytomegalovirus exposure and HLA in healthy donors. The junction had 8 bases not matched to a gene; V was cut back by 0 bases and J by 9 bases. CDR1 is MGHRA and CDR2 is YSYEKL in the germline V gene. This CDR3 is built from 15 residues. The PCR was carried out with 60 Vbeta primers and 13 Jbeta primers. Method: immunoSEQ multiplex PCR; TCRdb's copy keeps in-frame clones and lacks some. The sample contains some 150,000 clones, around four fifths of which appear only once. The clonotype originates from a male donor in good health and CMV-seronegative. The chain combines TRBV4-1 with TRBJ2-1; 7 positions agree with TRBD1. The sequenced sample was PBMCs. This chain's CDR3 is CASSQDLPGGTEQFF. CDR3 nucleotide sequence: TGCGCCAGCAGCCAAGATTTGCCAGGGGGTACTGAGCAGTTCTTC.